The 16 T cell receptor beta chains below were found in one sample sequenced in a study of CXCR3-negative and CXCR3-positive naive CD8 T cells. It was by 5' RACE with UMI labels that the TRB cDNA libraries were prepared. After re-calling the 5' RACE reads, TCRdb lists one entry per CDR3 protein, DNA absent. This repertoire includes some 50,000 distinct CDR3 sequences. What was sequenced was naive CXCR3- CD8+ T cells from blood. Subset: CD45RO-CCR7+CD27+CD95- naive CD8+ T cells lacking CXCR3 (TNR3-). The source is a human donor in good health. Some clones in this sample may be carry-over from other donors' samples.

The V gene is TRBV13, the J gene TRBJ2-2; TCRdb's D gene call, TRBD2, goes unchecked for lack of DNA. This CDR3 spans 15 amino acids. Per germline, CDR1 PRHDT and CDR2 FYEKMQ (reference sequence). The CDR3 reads CASSPRPDSGGELFF.

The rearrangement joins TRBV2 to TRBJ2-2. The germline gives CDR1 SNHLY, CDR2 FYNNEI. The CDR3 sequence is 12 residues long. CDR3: CASTGNTGELFF. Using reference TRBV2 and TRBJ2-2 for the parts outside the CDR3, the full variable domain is EPEVTQTPSHQVTQMGQEVILRCVPISNHLYFYWYRQILGQKVEFLVSFYNNEISEKSEIFDDQFSVERPDGSNFTLKIRSTKLEDSAMYFCASTGNTGELFFGEGSRLTVL.

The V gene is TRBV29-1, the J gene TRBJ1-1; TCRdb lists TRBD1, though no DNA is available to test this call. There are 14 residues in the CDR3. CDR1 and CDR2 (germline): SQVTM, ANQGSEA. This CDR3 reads CSSTGGLLNTEAFF.

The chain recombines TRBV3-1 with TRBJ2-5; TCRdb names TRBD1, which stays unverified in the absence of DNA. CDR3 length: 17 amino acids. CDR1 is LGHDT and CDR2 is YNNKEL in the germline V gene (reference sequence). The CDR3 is CASSQTGIKAPQETQYF.

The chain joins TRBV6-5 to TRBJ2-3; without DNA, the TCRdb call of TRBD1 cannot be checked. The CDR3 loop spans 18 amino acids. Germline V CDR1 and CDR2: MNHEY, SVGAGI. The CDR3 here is CASSYSVPDAFGTDTQYF.

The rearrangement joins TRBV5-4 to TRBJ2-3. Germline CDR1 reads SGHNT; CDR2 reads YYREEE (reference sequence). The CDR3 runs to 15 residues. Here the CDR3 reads CASSPLITSTDTQYF.

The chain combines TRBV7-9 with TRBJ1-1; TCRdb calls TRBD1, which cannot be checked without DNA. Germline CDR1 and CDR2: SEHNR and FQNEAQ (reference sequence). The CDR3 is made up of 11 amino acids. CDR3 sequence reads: CASRQGSEAFF.

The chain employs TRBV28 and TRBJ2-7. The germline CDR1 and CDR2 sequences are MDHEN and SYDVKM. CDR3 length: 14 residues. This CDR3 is CASSFSWSSYEQYF.

The CDR3 reads CASSLWAGPGAFF. This chain joins TRBV5-5 and TRBJ1-1. The germline V gene has CDR1 SGHKS and CDR2 YYEKEE (reference sequence). CDR3 length: 13 residues.

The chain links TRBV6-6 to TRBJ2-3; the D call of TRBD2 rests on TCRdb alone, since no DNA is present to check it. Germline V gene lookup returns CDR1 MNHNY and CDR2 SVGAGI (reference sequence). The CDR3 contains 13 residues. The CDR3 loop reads CASSYLGGDTQYF.

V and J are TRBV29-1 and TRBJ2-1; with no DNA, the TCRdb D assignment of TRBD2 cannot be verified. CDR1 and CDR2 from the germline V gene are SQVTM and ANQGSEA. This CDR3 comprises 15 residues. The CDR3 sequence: CSVEPSGLQYNEQFF.

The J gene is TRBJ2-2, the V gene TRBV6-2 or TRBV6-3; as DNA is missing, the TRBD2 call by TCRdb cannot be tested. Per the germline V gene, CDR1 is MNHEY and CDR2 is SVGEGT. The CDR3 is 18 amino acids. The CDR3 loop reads CASSYYTSGVTNTGELFF.

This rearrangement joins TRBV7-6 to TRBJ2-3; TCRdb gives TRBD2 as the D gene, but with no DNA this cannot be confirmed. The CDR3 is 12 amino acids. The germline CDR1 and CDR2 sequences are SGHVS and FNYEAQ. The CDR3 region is CASGTRGDTQYF.

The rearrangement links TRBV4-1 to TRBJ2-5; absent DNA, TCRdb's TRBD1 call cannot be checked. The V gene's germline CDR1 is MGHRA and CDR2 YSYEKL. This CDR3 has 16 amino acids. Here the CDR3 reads CASSQTTGTPQETQYF.

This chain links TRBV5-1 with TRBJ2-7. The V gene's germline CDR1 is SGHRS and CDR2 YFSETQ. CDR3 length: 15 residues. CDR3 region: CASSSETDVVYEQYF.

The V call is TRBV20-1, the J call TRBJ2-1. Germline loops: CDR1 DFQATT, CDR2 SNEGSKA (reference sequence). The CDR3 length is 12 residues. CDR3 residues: CSASDGDNEQFF.